Listed here is a single T cell receptor beta chain. No antigen is known for it. Read data end 3 residues before the CDR3 end; the end is taken from the germline J gene. The source of the sample is a study of T cells in women clearing cervical HPV infection. Produced via immunoSEQ multiplex PCR; TCRdb's table is partial and in-frame only. The sample totals tens of thousands of clones. Findings of the study overall: Cases carried less TRBV6-7 than controls: about 0.1% versus 0.15%. Repertoire richness, not evenness, was significantly elevated in CIN3+ cases versus controls.

CDR3 length: 15 amino acids. The germline V gene has CDR1 SGHRS and CDR2 YFSETQ. Germline trimming cut 4 bases from V and 1 base from J; bases unmatched to any gene: 3. This clonotype was sampled from a woman between 18 and 69 years old with a cervical HPV16 infection that either progressed to CIN3+ or cleared (not recorded which). V and J are TRBV5-1 and TRBJ1-1; TRBD1 agrees at 11 bases. The sample taken for sequencing was blood buffy coat. This CDR3 is CASSMDRGRNTEAFF. The CDR3 DNA, read in part, is TGCGCCAGCAGCATGGACAGGGGGCGGAACACTGAA.